This T cell receptor (beta chain) emerged from a study of OX40 agonist ivuxolimab in advanced cancers. CDR3 length equals 17 residues. Looked up from germline, CDR1 is SGDLS and CDR2 is YYNGEE. With 2 bases clipped from V and 5 bases from J, the junction kept 9 bases outside the gene matches. Assay: immunoSEQ multiplex PCR; the TCRdb copy retains only in-frame clones and omits some. The sample yields under 95,000 clones, around 90% seen once. The V and J genes are TRBV9 and TRBJ2-2; 10 bases agree with TRBD2. The receptor was isolated from an adult with an advanced solid tumor such as melanoma, head and neck, liver or kidney cancer. Sequencing was performed on CD4+ or CD8+ T cells sorted from blood, taken in a trial of the OX40 agonist ivuxolimab. The CDR3 spells CASSVSLSGRATGELFF. The DNA of the CDR3 is TGTGCCAGCAGCGTGTCCCTCAGCGGGAGGGCAACCGGGGAGCTGTTTTTT.